This record looks at one T cell receptor beta chain sequence and its context. Its specificity is not known. V was clipped by 6 bases and J by 5 bases, with 13 bases between them. CDR3 length: 13 amino acids. Germline CDR1 reads SEHNR; CDR2 reads FQNEAQ (reference sequence). The source of the sample is a study of shared clonotypes between healthy human individuals. Study context: Each donor had three CD4 naive, three CD4 memory, two CD8 naive and one CD8 memory plate.

Profiled with immunoSEQ multiplex PCR; TCRdb holds only in-frame clones, not every one. Among around 2,000,000 clones listed, about 93% were seen once. Positively selected for CCR7, the CD45RO-negative cells used as naive CD8 cells excluded terminally differentiated effector memory CD45RA+ cells. The study, taken as a whole, reports: Clonotype sharing levels among donors were expected to vary with sequencing depth. Since donors were few, the genetic and exposure-history diversity represented was limited.

The TCR originated in a man aged 18 to 30 in good health. Some clones in this sample may be carry-over from other donors' samples. The chain joins TRBV7-9 to TRBJ2-5; no clear D gene. Sequences were obtained from naive CD8+ T cells from PBMCs. The CDR3 spells CASSSLPLETQYF. The CDR3 DNA reads TGTGCCAGCAGTTCTCTCCCCTTGGAGACCCAGTACTTC.